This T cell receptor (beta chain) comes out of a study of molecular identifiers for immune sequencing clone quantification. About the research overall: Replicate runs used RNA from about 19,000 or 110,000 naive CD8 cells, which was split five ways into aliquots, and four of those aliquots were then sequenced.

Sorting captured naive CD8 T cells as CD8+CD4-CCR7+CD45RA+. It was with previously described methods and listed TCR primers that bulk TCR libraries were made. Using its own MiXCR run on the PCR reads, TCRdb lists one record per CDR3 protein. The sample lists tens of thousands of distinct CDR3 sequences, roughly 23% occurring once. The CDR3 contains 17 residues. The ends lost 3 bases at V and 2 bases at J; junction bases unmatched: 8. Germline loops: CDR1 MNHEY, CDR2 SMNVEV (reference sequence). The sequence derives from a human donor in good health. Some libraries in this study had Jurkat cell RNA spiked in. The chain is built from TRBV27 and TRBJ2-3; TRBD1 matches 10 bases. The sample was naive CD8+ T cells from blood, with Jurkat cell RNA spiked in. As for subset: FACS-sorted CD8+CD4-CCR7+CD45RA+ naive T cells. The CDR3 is CASSLLRDRGITDTQYF. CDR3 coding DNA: TGTGCCAGCAGTTTGCTCCGGGACAGGGGAATCACAGATACGCAGTATTTT.